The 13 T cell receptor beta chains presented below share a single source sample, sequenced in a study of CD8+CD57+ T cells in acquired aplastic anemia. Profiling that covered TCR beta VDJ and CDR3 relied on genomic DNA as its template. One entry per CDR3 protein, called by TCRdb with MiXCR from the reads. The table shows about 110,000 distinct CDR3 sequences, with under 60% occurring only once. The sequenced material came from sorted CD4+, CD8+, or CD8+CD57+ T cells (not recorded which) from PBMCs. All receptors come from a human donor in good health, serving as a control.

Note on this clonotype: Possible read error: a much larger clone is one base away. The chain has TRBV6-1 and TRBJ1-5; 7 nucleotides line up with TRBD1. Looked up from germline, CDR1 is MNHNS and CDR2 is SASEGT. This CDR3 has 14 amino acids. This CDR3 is CASSPRDSNQHQHF. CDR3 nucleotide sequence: TGTGCCAGCAGTCCCCGGGACAGCAATCAGCACCAGCATTTT.

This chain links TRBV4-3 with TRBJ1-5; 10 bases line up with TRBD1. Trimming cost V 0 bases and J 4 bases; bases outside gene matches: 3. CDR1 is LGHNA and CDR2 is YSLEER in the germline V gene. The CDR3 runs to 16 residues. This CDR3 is CASSQDLGQGNQPQHF. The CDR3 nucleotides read TGCGCCAGCAGCCAAGATTTGGGACAGGGGAATCAGCCCCAGCATTTT.

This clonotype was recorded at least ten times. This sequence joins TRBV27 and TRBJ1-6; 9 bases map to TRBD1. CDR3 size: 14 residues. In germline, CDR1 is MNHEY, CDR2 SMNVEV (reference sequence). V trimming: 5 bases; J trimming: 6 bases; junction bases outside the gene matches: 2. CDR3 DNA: TGTGCCAGCAGTCGGACAGGGGTTAATTCACCCCTCCACTTT. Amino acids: CASSRTGVNSPLHF.

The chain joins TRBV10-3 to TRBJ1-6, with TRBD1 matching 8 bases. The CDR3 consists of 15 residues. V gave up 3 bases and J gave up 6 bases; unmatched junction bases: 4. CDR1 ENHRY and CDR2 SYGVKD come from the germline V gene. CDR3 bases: TGTGCCATCAGTGACCAGCAGGGGGCTAATTCACCCCTCCACTTT. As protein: CAISDQQGANSPLHF.

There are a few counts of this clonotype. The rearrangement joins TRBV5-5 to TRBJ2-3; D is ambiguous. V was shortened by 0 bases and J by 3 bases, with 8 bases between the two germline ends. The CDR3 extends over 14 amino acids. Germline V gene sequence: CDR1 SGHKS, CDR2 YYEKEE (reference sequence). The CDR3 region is CASSLASGTDTQYF. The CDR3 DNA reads TGTGCCAGCAGCTTGGCCTCTGGGACAGATACGCAGTATTTT.

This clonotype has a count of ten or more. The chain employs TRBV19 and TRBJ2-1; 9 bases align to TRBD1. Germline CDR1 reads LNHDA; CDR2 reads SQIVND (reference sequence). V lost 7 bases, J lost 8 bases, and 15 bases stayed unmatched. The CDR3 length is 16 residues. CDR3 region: CASTPIQDRGIDEQFF. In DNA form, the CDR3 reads TGTGCCAGTACCCCCATTCAGGACAGGGGTATAGATGAGCAGTTCTTC.

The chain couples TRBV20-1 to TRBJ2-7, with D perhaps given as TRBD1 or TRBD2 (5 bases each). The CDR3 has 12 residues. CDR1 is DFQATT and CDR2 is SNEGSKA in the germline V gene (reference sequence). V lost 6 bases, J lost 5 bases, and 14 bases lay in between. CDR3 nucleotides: TGCAGTGCCTGGACTGGGGGACACGAGCAGTACTTC. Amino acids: CSAWTGGHEQYF.

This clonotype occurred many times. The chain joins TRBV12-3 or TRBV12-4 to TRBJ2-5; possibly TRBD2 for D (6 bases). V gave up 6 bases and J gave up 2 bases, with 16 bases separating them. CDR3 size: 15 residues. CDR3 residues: CASSQPTRGQETQYF. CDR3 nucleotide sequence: TGTGCCAGCAGCCAGCCAACTCGGGGGCAAGAGACCCAGTACTTC.

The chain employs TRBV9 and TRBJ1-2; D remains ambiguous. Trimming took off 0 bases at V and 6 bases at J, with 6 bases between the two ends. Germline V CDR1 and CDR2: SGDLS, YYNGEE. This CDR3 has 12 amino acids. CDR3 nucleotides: TGTGCCAGCAGCGTAGACGCCGATGGCTACACCTTC. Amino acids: CASSVDADGYTF. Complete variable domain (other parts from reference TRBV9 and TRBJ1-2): DSGVTQTPKHLITATGQRVTLRCSPRSGDLSVYWYQQSLDQGLQFLIQYYNGEERAKGNILERFSAQQFPDLHSELNLSSLELGDSALYFCASSVDADGYTFGSGTRLTVV.

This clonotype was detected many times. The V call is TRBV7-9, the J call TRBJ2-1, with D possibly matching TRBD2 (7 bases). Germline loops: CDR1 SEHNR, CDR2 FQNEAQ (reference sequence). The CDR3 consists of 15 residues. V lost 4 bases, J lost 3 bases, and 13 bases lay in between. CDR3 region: CASSWAGALYNEQFF. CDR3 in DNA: TGTGCCAGCAGCTGGGCGGGGGCCCTCTACAATGAGCAGTTCTTC.

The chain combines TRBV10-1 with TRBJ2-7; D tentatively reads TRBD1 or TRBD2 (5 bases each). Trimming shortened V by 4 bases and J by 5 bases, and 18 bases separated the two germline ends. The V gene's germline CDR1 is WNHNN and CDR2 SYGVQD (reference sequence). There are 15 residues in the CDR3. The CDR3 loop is CASSARGPEIDEQYF. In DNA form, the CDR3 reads TGCGCCAGCAGTGCCCGGGGACCGGAGATCGACGAGCAGTACTTC.

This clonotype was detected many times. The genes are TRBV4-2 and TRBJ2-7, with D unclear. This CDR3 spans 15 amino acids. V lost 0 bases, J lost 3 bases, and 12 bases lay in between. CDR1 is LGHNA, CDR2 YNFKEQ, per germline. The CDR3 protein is CASSQESAAGYEQYF. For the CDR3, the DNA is TGTGCCAGCAGCCAAGAGTCGGCAGCCGGCTACGAGCAGTACTTC.

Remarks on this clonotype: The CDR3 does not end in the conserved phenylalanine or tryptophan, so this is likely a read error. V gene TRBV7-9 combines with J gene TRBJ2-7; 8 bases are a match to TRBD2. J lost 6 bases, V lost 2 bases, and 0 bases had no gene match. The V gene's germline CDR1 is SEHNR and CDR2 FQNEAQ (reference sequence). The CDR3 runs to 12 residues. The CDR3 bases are TGTGCCAGCAGCTTAACTAGCGGCGAGCAGTACTCC. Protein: CASSLTSGEQYS.